This T cell receptor beta chain was observed in a study of blood T cell repertoires in COVID-19. Method: immunoSEQ multiplex PCR; TCRdb's copy keeps in-frame clones and lacks some. The table lists approximately 99,000 clones, 88% of them singletons. The germline CDR1 and CDR2 sequences are SEHNR and FQNEAQ (reference sequence). The V end lost 0 bases, the J end lost 6 bases, and 18 bases lay between the germline ends. This CDR3 is 17 amino acids long. V usage is TRBV7-9 and J usage is TRBJ2-1, with a weak D call TRBD1 (6 bases). The origin of this receptor is a human donor in a cohort sampled during active COVID-19. The specimen sequenced was peripheral blood. The CDR3 spells CASSLAGARWGPNEQFF. Written as DNA, the CDR3 is TGTGCCAGCAGCTTAGCGGGGGCTCGCTGGGGGCCCAATGAGCAGTTCTTC.